Listed below are T cell receptor beta chains from one sample, sequenced in a study of breast tumors, draining lymph nodes, adjacent tissues. Via MiXCR, TCRdb re-called the multiplex PCR reads, giving one row per CDR3 protein. The sample has roughly 260,000 distinct CDR3 sequences, over 30% seen once; the top ten hold around 1.1%. Sample: axillary lymph node tissue. Source of these receptors: a female donor with breast cancer. Some clones in this sample may be carry-over from other donors' samples. Each CDR3 is given with its conserved first and last residue. The D gene is left open where the match is weak. Rows give clone size only sometimes, using once, few, many, or a class for an expanded clone.

abundance: NA; d_gene: NA; v_gene: TRBV6-5; j_gene: TRBJ1-4; CDR3nt: TGTGCCAGCAGTTACTCGACCTGGACGGAAGCTGAAAAACTGTTTTTT; CDR3aa: CASSYSTWTEAEKLFF
abundance: many; d_gene: TRBD1; v_gene: TRBV5-5; j_gene: TRBJ2-5; CDR3nt: TGTGCCAGCAGCCTCCAGGGGGCTCGAACAGGATCACAAGAGACCCAGTACTTC; CDR3aa: CASSLQGARTGSQETQYF
abundance: many; d_gene: TRBD2; v_gene: TRBV30; j_gene: TRBJ2-5; CDR3nt: TGTGCCTCAACTAGCGGGAGCGGAGAGACCCAGTACTTC; CDR3aa: CASTSGSGETQYF
abundance: once; d_gene: NA; v_gene: TRBV6-5; j_gene: TRBJ2-3; CDR3nt: TGTGCCAGCAGTACCCGAGGGGGGGGAGCAGATACGCAGTATTTT; CDR3aa: CASSTRGGGADTQYF
abundance: many; d_gene: NA; v_gene: TRBV20-1; j_gene: TRBJ2-1; CDR3nt: TGCAGTGCTAGAGTTTCGGGGACATCCTACAATGAGCAGTTCTTC; CDR3aa: CSARVSGTSYNEQFF
abundance: few; d_gene: NA; v_gene: TRBV30; j_gene: TRBJ2-2; CDR3nt: TGTGCCTGGGAGGGGCTTGTGGGCACCGGGGAGCTGTTTTTT; CDR3aa: CAWEGLVGTGELFF
abundance: many; d_gene: TRBD1; v_gene: TRBV7-9; j_gene: TRBJ2-2; CDR3nt: TGTGCCAGCAGCTTAGAGACAGGGGGAACCGGGGAGCTGTTTTTT; CDR3aa: CASSLETGGTGELFF
abundance: many; d_gene: NA; v_gene: TRBV7-8; j_gene: TRBJ1-2; CDR3nt: TGTGCCAGCAGCTTAGATCAGGGCAAAGGTGGAGGCTACACCTTC; CDR3aa: CASSLDQGKGGGYTF
abundance: many; d_gene: NA; v_gene: TRBV12-5; j_gene: TRBJ1-5; CDR3nt: TGTGCTAGTGGAACGACGGAAAATCAGCCCCAGCATTTT; CDR3aa: CASGTTENQPQHF
abundance: few; d_gene: NA; v_gene: TRBV19; j_gene: TRBJ1-1; CDR3nt: TGTGCCAGTCAAAGCGGACCGCTTCGGACTGAAGCTTTCTTT; CDR3aa: CASQSGPLRTEAFF
abundance: many; d_gene: TRBD2; v_gene: TRBV13; j_gene: TRBJ2-3; CDR3nt: TGTGCCAGCAGCACCCCTGTCACTAGCGGGAGGGGTATGGGGACAGATACGCAGTATTTT; CDR3aa: CASSTPVTSGRGMGTDTQYF
abundance: many; d_gene: TRBD1; v_gene: TRBV4-3; j_gene: TRBJ1-6; CDR3nt: TGCGCCAGCAGCCAAGAGGGACAGGGTAATTCACCCCTCCACTTT; CDR3aa: CASSQEGQGNSPLHF
abundance: many; d_gene: NA; v_gene: TRBV6-5; j_gene: TRBJ1-2; CDR3nt: TGTGCCAGCAGAGCGGGTGGGAGGGTTAGGAGTGGCTACACCTTC; CDR3aa: CASRAGGRVRSGYTF
abundance: many; d_gene: NA; v_gene: TRBV5-6; j_gene: TRBJ1-2; CDR3nt: TGTGCCAGCAGCCGAGATTATGGCTACACCTTC; CDR3aa: CASSRDYGYTF
abundance: many; d_gene: NA; v_gene: TRBV9; j_gene: TRBJ2-5; CDR3nt: TGTGCCAGCAGCCGGGAGCCTGGAGAGACCCAGTACTTC; CDR3aa: CASSREPGETQYF
abundance: NA; d_gene: NA; v_gene: TRBV20-1; j_gene: TRBJ2-7; CDR3nt: TGCAGTGTGAAAGGGGAGGCCTACGAGCAGTACTTC; CDR3aa: CSVKGEAYEQYF
abundance: many; d_gene: TRBD2; v_gene: TRBV12-3/TRBV12-4; j_gene: TRBJ2-5; CDR3nt: TGTGCCAGCAGGTGGGAAGCGGGAGGTGGGGAGACCCAGTACTTC; CDR3aa: CASRWEAGGGETQYF
abundance: many; d_gene: NA; v_gene: TRBV11-3; j_gene: TRBJ2-1; CDR3nt: TGTGCCAGCAGCTTAAGGGGGACTACCTACAATGAGCAGTTCTTC; CDR3aa: CASSLRGTTYNEQFF
abundance: many; d_gene: NA; v_gene: TRBV10-2; j_gene: TRBJ2-5; CDR3nt: TGCGCCAGCAGACTGGGACCCCGGGGGACCCAGTACTTC; CDR3aa: CASRLGPRGTQYF
abundance: many; d_gene: NA; v_gene: TRBV20-1; j_gene: TRBJ2-3; CDR3nt: TGCAGTGCAGGCCGGCCAGATACGCAGTATTTT; CDR3aa: CSAGRPDTQYF
abundance: NA; d_gene: NA; v_gene: TRBV2; j_gene: TRBJ1-4; CDR3nt: TGTGCCAGCAGATTGGGGACAAATACAAATGAAAAACTGTTTTTT; CDR3aa: CASRLGTNTNEKLFF
abundance: many; d_gene: NA; v_gene: TRBV6-6; j_gene: TRBJ2-1; CDR3nt: TGTGCCAGCGGAAACTTGAATGAGCAGTTCTTC; CDR3aa: CASGNLNEQFF
abundance: NA; d_gene: NA; v_gene: TRBV11-3; j_gene: TRBJ2-5; CDR3nt: TGTGCCAGCAGCTTAGATCGGGGGGCTCTGCAGACCCAGTACTTC; CDR3aa: CASSLDRGALQTQYF
abundance: many; d_gene: NA; v_gene: TRBV16; j_gene: TRBJ1-3; CDR3nt: TGTGCCAGCAGCCAATTTGGAAACACCATATATTTT; CDR3aa: CASSQFGNTIYF
abundance: many; d_gene: NA; v_gene: TRBV4-1; j_gene: TRBJ1-2; CDR3nt: TGCGCCAGCAGCCAAGCGGGGGCTAACTATGGCTACACCTTC; CDR3aa: CASSQAGANYGYTF
abundance: many; d_gene: TRBD1; v_gene: TRBV2; j_gene: TRBJ2-3; CDR3nt: TGTGCCAGCAGCAGACAGGGTGGGGACACAGATACGCAGTATTTT; CDR3aa: CASSRQGGDTDTQYF